A single sample is the source of the 2 T cell receptor beta chains below, sequenced in a study of tumor-infiltrating lymphocytes in primary liver carcinoma. RNA and DNA were co-extracted from approximately 20-30 mg of unsorted bulk tissue. Starting material of approximately 500 ng total RNA yielded TCR beta cDNA via a constant-region primer. Three nested multiplex PCR rounds, a slightly modified ARM-PCR method, built the TCR beta libraries. Investigators reported that the first two PCR rounds, at 9 to 11 cycles each, used TRBV1-TRBV30 forward primers with a C-beta reverse primer. TCRdb re-called the multiplex PCR reads with MiXCR, one entry per CDR3 protein. Among approximately 92,000 distinct CDR3 sequences listed, around 70% were seen once. The sequenced sample consisted of tumor-adjacent normal liver tissue. Receptors were obtained from a middle-aged man with primary liver carcinoma and hepatitis B virus infection.

Notes on this clonotype: A single base separates this from a much larger clone, so it may be a read error. This rearrangement joins TRBV28 to TRBJ2-5, with a possible D match to TRBD2 (5 bases). Germline V gene data show CDR1 as MDHEN and CDR2 as SYDVKM. This CDR3 has 15 amino acids. CDR3 sequence (DNA): TGTGTCAGCACCCCCTGGTCCGGGATCCAAGAGACCCAGTACTTC. Translating gives CVSTPWSGIQETQYF.

As concerns this clonotype: The conserved final phenylalanine or tryptophan is absent from the CDR3, which likely points to a read error. V and J are TRBV6-5 and TRBJ2-1; D remains unclear. Looked up from germline, CDR1 is MNHEY and CDR2 is SVGAGI. The CDR3 covers 11 residues. For the CDR3, the DNA is TGTGCCGGCAGTTACGCATATGAGCAGTTCATC. Protein sequence: CAGSYAYEQFI.